This T cell receptor (beta chain) was observed in a study of CD8+CD57+ T cells in acquired aplastic anemia. Study information: The mean DNA yield obtained from sorted CD4+ and CD8+ cells came to about 3 ug.

Previously, flow cytometry had revealed CD8+CD57+ cell expansion in the patients chosen for sequencing. This clonotype came up many times. Genomic DNA, serving as template, underwent TCR beta VDJ and CDR3 profiling. TCRdb re-analysed the reads in MiXCR, keeping a single row per CDR3 protein. This table has 100,000 to 150,000 distinct CDR3 sequences, approximately 36% appearing once. Germline CDR1 SNHLY, CDR2 FYNNEI. CDR3 length equals 14 residues. The V end was cut by 8 bases, the J end by 5 bases, with 18 bases between. The chain uses TRBV2 and TRBJ1-1, with a weak D call TRBD1 (5 bases). The sequenced sample consisted of sorted CD4+, CD8+, or CD8+CD57+ T cells (not recorded which) from PBMCs. The source is a human donor with aplastic anemia. The CDR3: CASPGLLPRTEAFF. The CDR3 DNA reads TGTGCCAGCCCGGGGCTTTTACCGAGGACTGAAGCTTTCTTT.